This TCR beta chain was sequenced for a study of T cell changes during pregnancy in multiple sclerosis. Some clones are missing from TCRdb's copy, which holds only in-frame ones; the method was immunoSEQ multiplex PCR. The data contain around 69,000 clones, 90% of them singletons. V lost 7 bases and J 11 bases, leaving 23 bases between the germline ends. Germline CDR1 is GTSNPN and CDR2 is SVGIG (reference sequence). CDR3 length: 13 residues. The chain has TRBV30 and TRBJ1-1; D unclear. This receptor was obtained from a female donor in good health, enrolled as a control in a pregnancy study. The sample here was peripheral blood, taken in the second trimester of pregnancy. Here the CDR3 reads CAFSYPAGPAAFF. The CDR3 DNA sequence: TGTGCCTTTTCCTACCCGGCAGGTCCCGCGGCTTTCTTT.